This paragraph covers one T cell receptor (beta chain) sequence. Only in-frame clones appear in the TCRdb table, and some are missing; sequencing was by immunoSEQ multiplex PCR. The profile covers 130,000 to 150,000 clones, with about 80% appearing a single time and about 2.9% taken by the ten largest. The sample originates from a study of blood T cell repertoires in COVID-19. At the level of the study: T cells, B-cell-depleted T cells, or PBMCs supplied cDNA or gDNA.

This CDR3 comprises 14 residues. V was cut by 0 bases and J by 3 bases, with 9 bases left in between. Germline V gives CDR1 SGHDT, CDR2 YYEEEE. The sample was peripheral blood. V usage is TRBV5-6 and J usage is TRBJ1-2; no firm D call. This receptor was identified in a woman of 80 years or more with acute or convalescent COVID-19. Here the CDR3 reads CASSLGTDYYGYTF. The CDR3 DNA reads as TGTGCCAGCAGCTTGGGGACGGACTACTATGGCTACACCTTC.